This TCR beta chain is drawn from a study of cytomegalovirus exposure and HLA in healthy donors. Regarding the study as a whole: The study labeled 170 or so TCR beta chains cytomegalovirus-associated. Most observed TCR sequences were rare, whereas some public TCRs were detected in many donors. High specificity and sensitivity for cytomegalovirus status were reported for the classifier. Specificity of a few CMV-associated chains for CMV antigens was verified in vitro.

Here immunoSEQ multiplex PCR was the method, and the copy in TCRdb shows in-frame clones only, minus some. The profile covers over 200,000 clones, with about 86% appearing a single time and 2.5% to 3.5% taken by the ten largest. For this clone: What it recognizes is unknown.

The sample consisted of PBMCs. This TCR came from a woman aged 18-29 years in good health and CMV-seronegative.

The CDR3 spells CASSGASGFTYEQYF. Written as DNA, the CDR3 is TGCGCCAGCAGCGGGGCTAGCGGGTTCACCTACGAGCAGTACTTC. The V call is TRBV5-1, the J call TRBJ2-7; 8 bases fit TRBD2. Trimming at V came to 4 bases and at J to 2 bases, leaving 8 bases not matched to a gene. The CDR3 is made up of 15 amino acids. CDR1 SGHRS and CDR2 YFSETQ come from the germline V gene.